Each of the 15 T cell receptor beta chains below was sequenced from the same sample in a study of T cells after yellow fever vaccination. TCRdb called the 5' RACE reads again in MiXCR, with one record for every CDR3 protein. The top ten clones hold around 16% of a sample with under 550,000 distinct CDR3 sequences, roughly a fifth of them seen once. The source material was PBMCs, sampled 20 to 25 days after the first yellow fever vaccination. The receptors here all came from a man younger than 35 who received the YFV17D yellow fever vaccine.

This rearrangement joins TRBV19 to TRBJ1-1; 11 positions agree with TRBD1. There are 15 residues in the CDR3. Germline-derived CDR1 and CDR2 are LNHDA and SQIVND (reference sequence). J gave up 4 bases and V 5 bases, and 6 bases lay outside the gene matches. The DNA for the CDR3 is TGTGCCAGTAGTGCGGGGACAGGGGGTGGCACTGAAGCTTTCTTT. It specifies CASSAGTGGGTEAFF.

The sample holds a few counts of this clonotype. This rearrangement joins TRBV29-1 to TRBJ2-3; D could derive from TRBD1 or TRBD2 (5 bases each). Germline V gene data show CDR1 as SQVTM and CDR2 as ANQGSEA. The CDR3 is 16 amino acids. Trimming took off 2 bases at V and 0 bases at J, with 15 bases between the two ends. The CDR3 reads CSVETGTHFSTDTQYF. The CDR3 DNA follows: TGCAGCGTTGAAACCGGGACCCACTTTAGCACAGATACGCAGTATTTT.

This chain joins TRBV20-1 and TRBJ2-6, with D tentatively TRBD2 (5 bases). The V end lost 0 bases, the J end lost 4 bases, and 13 bases lay between the germline ends. CDR1 DFQATT and CDR2 SNEGSKA come from the germline V gene (reference sequence). The CDR3 is 16 amino acids. In DNA, the CDR3 is TGCAGTGCTAGAGATTCGGAGGCTGCCGGGGCCAACGTCCTGACTTTC. The encoded protein is CSARDSEAAGANVLTF.

The rearrangement links TRBV6-1 to TRBJ2-3; TRBD2 aligns across 10 bases. This CDR3 has 15 amino acids. Per germline, CDR1 MNHNS and CDR2 SASEGT. V dropped 4 bases and J dropped 3; count of bases not matched to a gene: 4. The CDR3, as DNA: TGTGCCAGCAGTGGAGTAGCGGGGGGAACAGATACGCAGTATTTT. Encoded protein: CASSGVAGGTDTQYF.

This clonotype was seen a single time. The chain has TRBV6-2 or TRBV6-3 and TRBJ2-3; 11 bases fit TRBD2. The CDR3 spans 16 residues. CDR1 and CDR2 (germline): MNHEY, SVGEGT. The J segment lost 3 bases and the V segment lost 2 bases, leaving 4 bases of the junction unmatched. The CDR3 sequence is CASSYGGTSGTDTQYF. CDR3 coding DNA: TGTGCCAGCAGTTACGGGGGGACTAGCGGTACAGATACGCAGTATTTT.

This clonotype was detected a few times. V is TRBV12-3 or TRBV12-4 and J is TRBJ1-5, with a possible D match to TRBD1 (5 bases). The CDR3 runs to 13 residues. Trimming removed 9 bases from V and 2 bases from J, with 11 bases in between. CDR3 DNA: TGTGCCAGTGAGCGGGGGGGCAATCAGCCCCAGCATTTT. Its protein product is CASERGGNQPQHF.

The rearrangement joins TRBV4-2 to TRBJ1-2; D ambiguous. The CDR3 is 14 amino acids. Between the trimmed V and J ends, which lost 1 base and 4 bases, there was a span of 10 bases. Germline CDR1 and CDR2: LGHNA and YNFKEQ. Here the CDR3 reads CASSQAAGTYGYTF. The DNA of the CDR3 is TGTGCCAGCAGCCAAGCTGCAGGCACCTATGGCTACACCTTC.

This clonotype has more than one count but fewer than ten. The V call is TRBV5-1, the J call TRBJ2-5, with unresolved D. Germline V gene lookup returns CDR1 SGHRS and CDR2 YFSETQ. CDR3 length: 13 residues. The germline V and J ends were trimmed by 4 bases and 5 bases, with 12 bases remaining between them. The CDR3 nucleotides are TGCGCCAGCAGCCCGACGGAAAGGGAGACCCAGTACTTC. The encoded protein is CASSPTERETQYF. The full variable domain, its missing parts supplied by reference TRBV5-1 and TRBJ2-5, is KAGVTQTPRYLIKTRGQQVTLSCSPISGHRSVSWYQQTPGQGLQFLFEYFSETQRNKGNFPGRFSGRQFSNSRSEMNVSTLELGDSALYLCASSPTERETQYFGPGTRLLVL.

This chain joins TRBV10-3 and TRBJ2-1; tentative D call: TRBD1 (6 bases). Deletions cut 2 bases from V and 7 bases from J, with 12 bases between. Germline lookup yields CDR1 ENHRY and CDR2 SYGVKD. CDR3 size: 14 residues. The chain's CDR3 is CAISETGRGNEQFF. The CDR3 region has the DNA TGTGCCATCAGTGAGACAGGGAGAGGGAATGAGCAGTTCTTC.

In its sample, this clonotype was seen a few times. The genes are TRBV6-5 and TRBJ2-2; D gene uncertain. This CDR3 region has 15 residues. Germline assignment: CDR1 MNHEY and CDR2 SVGAGI. V dropped 3 bases and J dropped 13 bases, with 21 bases sitting between them. CDR3 sequence (DNA): TGTGCCAGCAGTTATGCCCGCACCCTCCCGTTGGGGCTGTTTTTT. Translation: CASSYARTLPLGLFF.

This clonotype was seen a few times. The chain links TRBV28 to TRBJ1-2; 8 bases map to TRBD1. The V gene end was trimmed by 0 bases and the J gene end by 7 bases; junction bases not matched to a gene: 7. Germline CDR1 is MDHEN and CDR2 is SYDVKM. The CDR3 spans 15 residues. The CDR3 loop reads CASSLWPGGSVGYTF. CDR3 DNA: TGTGCCAGCAGTTTATGGCCAGGGGGCTCGGTTGGCTACACCTTC.

V is TRBV6-5 and J is TRBJ1-5; a weak D match, TRBD1 (6 bases). This CDR3 spans 15 amino acids. Between the trimmed V and J ends, which lost 0 bases and 7 bases, there was a span of 13 bases. The germline V gene has CDR1 MNHEY and CDR2 SVGAGI. The CDR3 loop is CASSYSRGARQPQHF. The CDR3 DNA is TGTGCCAGCAGTTACTCTAGGGGGGCGAGGCAGCCCCAGCATTTT.

The gene calls are TRBV30 and TRBJ1-6; D is ambiguous. V gave up 0 bases and J gave up 6 bases, with 6 bases separating them. CDR1 is GTSNPN and CDR2 is SVGIG in the germline V gene (reference sequence). The CDR3 loop spans 13 amino acids. The CDR3 protein is CAWSVWGNSPLHF. The CDR3 DNA reads as TGTGCCTGGAGTGTGTGGGGTAATTCACCCCTCCACTTT.

This clonotype was counted a few times. The V gene is TRBV5-1, the J gene TRBJ1-1, with TRBD1 as a possible D gene (5 bases). Germline CDR1 reads SGHRS; CDR2 reads YFSETQ. The CDR3 runs to 14 residues. Deletions cut 3 bases from V and 5 bases from J, with 14 bases between. The CDR3 protein is CASSSPGLGTEAFF. The DNA of the CDR3 is TGCGCCAGCAGCTCCCCGGGACTGGGAACTGAAGCTTTCTTT.

This clonotype was counted a few times. This sequence joins TRBV6-5 and TRBJ2-7; the D is unclear. Germline lookup yields CDR1 MNHEY and CDR2 SVGAGI. The CDR3 covers 14 residues. Trimming removed 2 bases from V and 3 bases from J, with 11 bases in between. CDR3: CASSYSASHYEQYF. Written as DNA, the CDR3 is TGTGCCAGCAGTTACAGTGCTTCCCACTACGAGCAGTACTTC.